Presented here are 18 T cell receptor beta chains from one specimen sequenced in a study of OX40 agonist ivuxolimab in advanced cancers. The assay was immunoSEQ multiplex PCR, and TCRdb's table has in-frame clones only and misses some. The table records approximately 69,000 clones, just under 95% of them present only once. The starting material was CD4+ or CD8+ T cells sorted from blood, obtained in a trial of the OX40 agonist ivuxolimab. All receptors come from an adult with an advanced solid tumor such as melanoma, head and neck, liver or kidney cancer.

V gene TRBV5-1 combines with J gene TRBJ2-7; TRBD1 matches at 7 bases. Germline V gives CDR1 SGHRS, CDR2 YFSETQ. This CDR3 comprises 15 residues. The junction had 8 bases not matched to a gene; V was cut back by 2 bases and J by 3 bases. This chain's CDR3 is CASSFRQGVIYEQYF. CDR3 in DNA: TGCGCCAGCAGCTTTCGACAGGGAGTGATCTACGAGCAGTACTTC.

This chain joins TRBV28 and TRBJ2-1; TRBD2 matches 9 bases. V dropped 2 bases and J dropped 9; count of bases not matched to a gene: 11. Germline lookup yields CDR1 MDHEN and CDR2 SYDVKM. The length of the CDR3 is 16 residues. In DNA form, the CDR3 reads TGTGCCAGCAGTTTAATGTTAGCGGGAGTTAAGATTGAGCAGTTCTTC. It encodes CASSLMLAGVKIEQFF. The full variable domain, rest sourced from reference TRBV28 and TRBJ2-1, is DVKVTQSSRYLVKRTGEKVFLECVQDMDHENMFWYRQDPGLGLRLIYFSYDVKMKEKGDIPEGYSVSREKKERFSLILESASTNQTSMYLCASSLMLAGVKIEQFFGPGTRLTVL.

V usage is TRBV5-6 and J usage is TRBJ2-7, with TRBD2 matching 10 bases. Germline CDR1 and CDR2: SGHDT and YYEEEE. This CDR3 is built from 15 residues. The V and J ends lost 4 bases and 0 bases, in that order; junction bases with no gene match: 4. CDR3 sequence reads: CASSARLAGSYEQYF. The CDR3 DNA is TGTGCCAGCAGCGCGCGACTAGCGGGCTCCTACGAGCAGTACTTC.

The count of this clone is one. Written as DNA, the CDR3 is TGTGCCAGCAGCTTCGGAGGTATCCAAGAGACCCAGTACTTC. This gives the protein CASSFGGIQETQYF. The V and J genes are TRBV5-4 and TRBJ2-5; perhaps TRBD2 as D (5 bases). CDR1 is SGHNT and CDR2 is YYREEE in the germline V gene (reference sequence). This CDR3 comprises 14 residues. Trimming took off 2 bases at V and 1 base at J, with 9 bases between the two ends.

This chain connects TRBV5-1 to TRBJ1-2; possible D gene TRBD1, 5 bases. Germline lookup yields CDR1 SGHRS and CDR2 YFSETQ. V was pared by 2 bases and J by 7 bases, with 21 bases between. This CDR3 has 16 amino acids. The CDR3 region has the DNA TGCGCCAGCAGCTTCAACCTATGGACACCTCGAGGTGGCTACACCTTC. Translating gives CASSFNLWTPRGGYTF.

The chain has TRBV7-6 and TRBJ2-5; D is possibly TRBD1 (5 bases). Trimming took 2 bases from V and 2 from J, leaving 12 bases between them. The germline CDR1 and CDR2 sequences are SGHVS and FNYEAQ. CDR3 length: 15 amino acids. The CDR3 DNA follows: TGTGCCAGCAGCTTAAGGGGCAAGATACAAGAGACCCAGTACTTC. Its protein is CASSLRGKIQETQYF. Filled out from reference TRBV7-6 and TRBJ2-5, the complete variable domain reads GAGVSQSPRYKVTKRGQDVALRCDPISGHVSLYWYRQALGQGPEFLTYFNYEAQQDKSGLPNDRFSAERPEGSISTLTIQRTEQRDSAMYRCASSLRGKIQETQYFGPGTRLLVL.

This sequence joins TRBV4-2 and TRBJ2-3; 7 bases match TRBD2. V was pared by 0 bases and J by 0 bases, with 6 bases of the junction left unmatched. Germline CDR1 LGHNA, CDR2 YNFKEQ. There are 17 residues in the CDR3. The CDR3 reads CASSQDSPSGSTDTQYF. CDR3 in DNA: TGTGCCAGCAGCCAAGATTCTCCTAGCGGAAGCACAGATACGCAGTATTTT.

V gene TRBV27 combines with J gene TRBJ2-7; 8 bases align to TRBD1. This CDR3 has 14 residues. V dropped 5 bases and J dropped 4; count of bases not matched to a gene: 7. Germline V CDR1 and CDR2: MNHEY, SMNVEV (reference sequence). CDR3 region: CASSPTGTGYEQYF. Written as DNA, the CDR3 is TGTGCCAGCAGTCCCACCGGGACAGGTTACGAGCAGTACTTC.

This sequence joins TRBV28 and TRBJ2-1; 9 nucleotides align to TRBD1. The germline V gene has CDR1 MDHEN and CDR2 SYDVKM. The CDR3 consists of 15 residues. Trimming removed 6 bases from V and 7 bases from J; junction bases left unmatched: 10. CDR3 protein: CASSRLRDRANEQFF. The CDR3 DNA follows: TGTGCCAGCAGCCGACTTCGGGACAGGGCAAATGAGCAGTTCTTC.

J is TRBJ2-2 and V is TRBV19, with D unresolved. Germline V gene data show CDR1 as LNHDA and CDR2 as SQIVND (reference sequence). Between the trimmed V and J ends, which lost 3 bases and 7 bases, there was a span of 12 bases. The CDR3 contains 14 residues. For the CDR3, the DNA is TGTGCCAGTAGTATGTTTTCCCCCAACGGGGAGCTGTTTTTT. It encodes CASSMFSPNGELFF.

This sequence joins TRBV27 and TRBJ2-7; D is uncertain. CDR1 and CDR2 from the germline V gene are MNHEY and SMNVEV (reference sequence). CDR3 length: 16 residues. V dropped 0 bases and J dropped 0 bases, with 12 bases sitting between them. CDR3 DNA: TGTGCCAGCAGTTTATCGCGGCAGACAAACTCCTACGAGCAGTACTTC. Amino acid sequence: CASSLSRQTNSYEQYF.

The chain couples TRBV9 to TRBJ2-5; possible D gene TRBD2, 5 bases. V gave up 3 bases and J gave up 0 bases, with 12 bases separating them. Germline lookup yields CDR1 SGDLS and CDR2 YYNGEE. The length of the CDR3 is 15 residues. The CDR3 region has the DNA TGTGCCAGCAGCGAAGGAGGCCGGTACCAAGAGACCCAGTACTTC. It translates to CASSEGGRYQETQYF.

The genes are TRBV10-3 and TRBJ2-7, with a possible D match to TRBD2 (5 bases). Per germline, CDR1 ENHRY and CDR2 SYGVKD. The CDR3 spans 14 residues. The V end lost 3 bases, the J end lost 4 bases, and 13 bases lay between the germline ends. The CDR3: CAISDPGLPYEQYF. Written as DNA, the CDR3 is TGTGCCATCAGTGACCCCGGACTTCCATACGAGCAGTACTTC.

CDR3 in amino acids: CATSTTLAAGASYEQYF. The CDR3 DNA reads as TGTGCCACCAGCACGACCCTTGCAGCGGGGGCCTCCTACGAGCAGTACTTC. The rearrangement uses TRBV15 and TRBJ2-7; 8 bases match TRBD2. Trimming removed 4 bases from V and 0 bases from J; junction bases left unmatched: 11. The CDR3 spans 17 residues. Germline V gives CDR1 LNHNV, CDR2 YYDKDF (reference sequence).

The chain joins TRBV7-2 to TRBJ2-7; no firm D call. With 0 bases removed from V and 0 bases from J, the gap between germline ends came to 15 bases. From germline, CDR1 is SGHTA and CDR2 FQGNSA. The CDR3 runs 17 residues. The CDR3 reads CASSLAGLTVYSYEQYF. The CDR3 region has the DNA TGTGCCAGCAGCTTAGCGGGGTTAACGGTTTACTCCTACGAGCAGTACTTC.

The V call is TRBV27, the J call TRBJ2-1, with D possibly TRBD1 on 5 matching bases. Germline V gene lookup returns CDR1 MNHEY and CDR2 SMNVEV (reference sequence). This CDR3 has 15 residues. V was clipped by 2 bases and J by 2 bases, with 10 bases between them. The CDR3 region has the DNA TGTGCCAGCAGTTTAGACCAGGGTGCCTACAATGAGCAGTTCTTC. It translates to CASSLDQGAYNEQFF.

The V call is TRBV29-1, the J call TRBJ2-7, with TRBD1 matching over 10 bases. V shed 3 bases and J 3 bases; nucleotides not matched to a gene: 2. The CDR3 sequence is 13 residues long. Per the germline V gene, CDR1 is SQVTM and CDR2 is ANQGSEA. CDR3 bases: TGCAGCGTTGACGGGACAGGGGACTACGAGCAGTACTTC. As protein: CSVDGTGDYEQYF.

V usage is TRBV27 and J usage is TRBJ2-7; 9 nucleotides match TRBD1. The CDR3 is made up of 15 amino acids. V shed 3 bases, J shed 7 bases, and the junction held 10 bases outside the gene matches. The germline V gene encodes CDR1 MNHEY and CDR2 SMNVEV (reference sequence). Written as DNA, the CDR3 is TGTGCCAGCAGTTTTTCTGGACAGGGGCTCTGGGAGCAGTACTTC. Its protein is CASSFSGQGLWEQYF.